These 16 T cell receptor beta chains came from one sample sequenced in a study of T cells in Graves' hyperthyroidism and ophthalmopathy. What was amplified from RNA transcripts were TCR beta CDR3 regions. In the first-round RT-PCR of the TCR CDR3, the HTBI primer set was used. TCRdb ran MiXCR on the multiplex PCR reads and lists one entry per CDR3 protein. The sample lists 600,000 to 850,000 distinct CDR3 sequences; around a sixth were seen once. The specimen sequenced was blood. The receptors come from a woman aged 45 to 65 with Graves' hyperthyroidism that later progressed to Graves' ophthalmopathy.

This clonotype was recorded at least ten times. The genes are TRBV30 and TRBJ1-1; D may be TRBD1 (6 bases). With 3 bases removed from V and 4 bases from J, the gap between germline ends came to 12 bases. This CDR3 contains 13 residues. CDR1 and CDR2 from the germline V gene are GTSNPN and SVGIG (reference sequence). CDR3 loop: CAWRAVGGTEAFF. For the CDR3, the DNA is TGTGCCTGGAGAGCTGTAGGGGGCACTGAAGCTTTCTTT.

A few counts support this clonotype. The chain carries TRBV2 and TRBJ2-1; tentative D call: TRBD2 (6 bases). The CDR3 consists of 15 residues. Germline CDR1 reads SNHLY; CDR2 reads FYNNEI. The V and J ends lost 4 bases and 6 bases respectively, with 16 bases between them. The DNA of the CDR3 is TGTGCCAGCAGTGTGCTCGACGGGGGAGGCAATGAGCAGTTCTTC. The encoded protein is CASSVLDGGGNEQFF.

This sequence joins TRBV2 and TRBJ1-2, with D possibly TRBD1 on 6 matching bases. From germline, CDR1 is SNHLY and CDR2 FYNNEI. The CDR3 is 13 residues long. Between the trimmed V and J ends, which lost 7 bases and 6 bases, there was a span of 15 bases. The CDR3 loop is CASILDSPDGYTF. DNA of the CDR3: TGTGCCAGCATCTTGGACAGCCCAGATGGCTACACCTTC.

This clonotype was detected only a few times. This chain uses TRBV6-1 with TRBJ1-2; D is unclear. The CDR3 is made up of 15 amino acids. Deletions cut 2 bases from V and 7 bases from J, with 17 bases between. The germline V gene encodes CDR1 MNHNS and CDR2 SASEGT. CDR3 in amino acids: CASSELSRRSFGYTF. In nucleotides, the CDR3 is TGTGCCAGCAGTGAACTAAGTCGGCGGAGTTTTGGCTACACCTTC.

The CDR3 bases are TGTGCCAGCAGCGGACCAATGGGGCCGGGAGTTAACAATGAGCAGTTCTTC. This gives the protein CASSGPMGPGVNNEQFF. The J gene is TRBJ2-1, the V gene TRBV6-1; D is possibly TRBD2 (6 bases). The germline V and J ends were trimmed by 6 bases and 5 bases, with 23 bases remaining between them. The CDR3 length is 17 residues. CDR1 MNHNS and CDR2 SASEGT come from the germline V gene.

This clonotype was seen a few times. V usage is TRBV6-5 and J usage is TRBJ1-1; possible D gene TRBD1, 5 bases. V lost 0 bases and J lost 6, with 23 bases in between. This CDR3 spans 18 amino acids. Germline loops: CDR1 MNHEY, CDR2 SVGAGI. The CDR3 nucleotides read TGTGCCAGCAGTTACTCAGGAGGTTCAGGGAGTGAGGTCCCTGAAGCTTTCTTT. Protein product: CASSYSGGSGSEVPEAFF.

The chain carries TRBV6-1 and TRBJ2-3; 7 nucleotides align to TRBD2. Germline CDR1 MNHNS, CDR2 SASEGT. Trimming removed 5 bases from V and 4 bases from J; junction bases left unmatched: 12. The CDR3 totals 16 residues. The CDR3 sequence: CASSYGGLAGADTQYF. For the CDR3, the DNA is TGTGCCAGCAGTTACGGCGGTCTTGCGGGGGCAGATACGCAGTATTTT.

In this sample, this clonotype turned up many times. The V call is TRBV2, the J call TRBJ2-3; 7 bases map to TRBD2. The CDR3 extends over 16 amino acids. Trimming removed 6 bases from V and 4 bases from J; junction bases left unmatched: 13. Germline assignment: CDR1 SNHLY and CDR2 FYNNEI. The CDR3 coding sequence is TGTGCCAGCAGCGGGTCACTAGCGAAAGTCGCAGATACGCAGTATTTT. This encodes CASSGSLAKVADTQYF.

V is TRBV9 and J is TRBJ1-6; the D is unclear. CDR3 length equals 14 residues. Trimming took 0 bases from V and 3 from J, leaving 4 bases between them. The germline CDR1 and CDR2 sequences are SGDLS and YYNGEE. The CDR3 nucleotides read TGTGCCAGCAGCGTAGAGGACTATAATTCACCCCTCCACTTT. Translating gives CASSVEDYNSPLHF. Full variable domain (remainder filled in from reference TRBV9 and TRBJ1-6): DSGVTQTPKHLITATGQRVTLRCSPRSGDLSVYWYQQSLDQGLQFLIQYYNGEERAKGNILERFSAQQFPDLHSELNLSSLELGDSALYFCASSVEDYNSPLHFGNGTRLTVT.

This clonotype was recorded at least ten times. This rearrangement joins TRBV20-1 to TRBJ2-7; the match to TRBD1 covers 9 bases. Losses at the gene ends were 5 bases for V and 0 bases for J; bases not matched to a gene: 5. This CDR3 is 14 amino acids long. Germline V lookup: CDR1 DFQATT, CDR2 SNEGSKA (reference sequence). The CDR3 DNA follows: TGCAGTGCTCGCGGGACAGGGAGCTCCTACGAGCAGTACTTC. It translates to CSARGTGSSYEQYF.

The chain is built from TRBV14 and TRBJ1-1; TRBD1 might be the D (6 bases). The V end lost 0 bases, the J end lost 5 bases, and 16 bases lay between the germline ends. The V gene's germline CDR1 is SGHDN and CDR2 FVKESK. The CDR3 runs to 16 residues. In DNA form, the CDR3 reads TGTGCCAGCAGCCAAGATCTTGAGACAGGAAGGACTGAAGCTTTCTTT. It translates to CASSQDLETGRTEAFF.

The sample holds many counts of this clonotype. The V call is TRBV20-1, the J call TRBJ1-2; perhaps TRBD1 as D (6 bases). Germline CDR1 DFQATT, CDR2 SNEGSKA (reference sequence). Trimming cost V 3 bases and J 8 bases, with 22 bases left between them. The CDR3 spans 15 residues. CDR3 region: CSARPPGRQVMGYTF. Written as DNA, the CDR3 is TGCAGTGCTAGGCCCCCGGGACGACAGGTTATGGGCTACACCTTC.

The chain links TRBV10-2 to TRBJ1-6; D ambiguous. V was shortened by 3 bases and J by 7 bases, with 13 bases between the two germline ends. The V gene's germline CDR1 is WSHSY and CDR2 SAAADI. The CDR3 is 15 amino acids. The CDR3 DNA sequence: TGCGCCAGCAGTGAATCGAGGAACTCGAATTCACCCCTCCACTTT. Amino acid sequence: CASSESRNSNSPLHF.

This clonotype was seen more than once but under ten times. This chain uses TRBV3-1 with TRBJ1-5; tentatively, D is TRBD1 (5 bases). CDR3 length equals 15 residues. Germline values: CDR1 LGHDT, CDR2 YNNKEL (reference sequence). The ends were cut back, 2 bases at V and 3 bases at J, with 11 bases in the middle. Here the CDR3 reads CASSQSQGINQPQHF. Here the CDR3 DNA reads TGTGCCAGCAGCCAAAGTCAGGGAATCAATCAGCCCCAGCATTTT. The full variable domain, with the rest looked up from reference TRBV3-1 and TRBJ1-5, is DTAVSQTPKYLVTQMGNDKSIKCEQNLGHDTMYWYKQDSKKFLKIMFSYNNKELIINETVPNRFSPKSPDKAHLNLHINSLELGDSAVYFCASSQSQGINQPQHFGDGTRLSIL.

This rearrangement joins TRBV12-3 or TRBV12-4 to TRBJ2-5; TRBD2 might be the D (5 bases). V gave up 5 bases and J gave up 0 bases, with 16 bases separating them. The CDR3 is 16 residues long. The CDR3 region has the DNA TGTGCCAGCAGTCCTGGTCGGAGGCAGTACCAAGAGACCCAGTACTTC. Its protein is CASSPGRRQYQETQYF.

This clonotype was recorded many times. This chain links TRBV18 with TRBJ2-7; possible D gene TRBD1, 6 bases. CDR3 length equals 14 residues. The germline V and J ends were trimmed by 3 bases and 3 bases, with 12 bases remaining between them. Germline CDR1 and CDR2: KGHSH and LQKENI. The CDR3 is CASSPDRTDYEQYF. CDR3 nucleotide sequence: TGTGCCAGCTCACCCGATCGGACAGACTACGAGCAGTACTTC.